This T cell receptor (beta chain) is drawn from a study of brain T cells in children with intractable seizures. Method: immunoSEQ multiplex PCR; TCRdb's copy keeps in-frame clones and lacks some. The table includes approximately 110,000 clones, roughly 92% detected once. CDR1 and CDR2 from the germline V gene are ENHRY and SYGVKD. V was clipped by 0 bases and J by 8 bases, with 13 bases between them. The CDR3 contains 14 residues. This clone was counted a few times. The chain is built from TRBV10-3 and TRBJ1-2; D remains ambiguous. The sample here was peripheral blood, taken at surgery. This TCR derives from a boy under two years old with hemimegalencephaly and intractable seizures. The chain's CDR3 is CAISESTRVWGYTF. Written as DNA, the CDR3 is TGTGCCATCAGTGAGTCGACTCGCGTGTGGGGCTACACCTTC.